The present TCR beta chain was sequenced within a study of identifying expanded T cells in peripheral blood. During the collection period, no donor immune events like infections were recorded. This clone was detected a few times. No antigen is known for it. Sequenced by immunoSEQ multiplex PCR; TCRdb stores in-frame clones only, minus some. Of 100,000 or so clones in the sample, around nine tenths were seen once. The CDR3 is 14 amino acids. V dropped 3 bases and J dropped 6 bases, with 13 bases sitting between them. Germline CDR1 KGHSH, CDR2 LQKENI. Overall study results and limits: Clone count variance between roughly 2-week samples rose with total template count.

The material sequenced was blood. This chain links TRBV18 with TRBJ2-3; tentative D call: TRBD2 (6 bases). The source of this sequence is a person aged 18 to 75 in good health. The CDR3: CASSPPSAGDTQYF. The CDR3 bases are TGTGCCAGCTCACCTCCGAGTGCGGGGGATACGCAGTATTTT.